This T cell receptor beta chain was identified during a study of shared clonotypes between healthy human individuals. This table comes from immunoSEQ multiplex PCR, and its TCRdb copy is limited to in-frame clones, with some not included. The table has about 2,100,000 clones, 93% seen once; the top ten hold under 2%. This CDR3 region has 15 residues. Germline-derived CDR1 and CDR2 are KGHSY and FQNENV. With 2 bases clipped from V and 5 bases from J, the junction kept 7 bases outside the gene matches. Naivety among CD8 cells was defined by CD45RO negativity and positive CCR7 selection, thereby excluding terminally differentiated effector memory CD45RA+ cells.

The specimen sequenced was naive CD8+ T cells from PBMCs. The V gene is TRBV16, the J gene TRBJ2-7; TRBD2 aligns across 9 bases. The source of this sequence is a man between 18 and 35 years old in good health. Some clones in this sample may be carry-over from other donors' samples. CDR3: CASSQHSGRSHEQYF. The CDR3 bases are TGTGCCAGCAGCCAACACAGCGGGAGGTCCCACGAGCAGTACTTC.